This is a list of T cell receptor beta chains from one sample in a study of graft-versus-host responses after intestinal transplantation. Here immunoSEQ multiplex PCR was the method, and the copy in TCRdb shows in-frame clones only, minus some. The sample shows more than 65,000 clones, about 91% of them seen only once. Their recognized antigens are unknown. The sample was unstimulated CD8+ T cells sorted from spleen or lymph node cells, taken before transplant. The receptors were sampled from a human donor who was the organ donor for an intestinal transplant. CDR3s include the opening cysteine and the closing phenylalanine or tryptophan. Each record gives: V gene, D gene, clone size, J gene, CDR3 protein, CDR3 DNA. A D gene is named only where the DNA matches it firmly. Size is stated for part of the rows, as once, few or many counts, or as a class when the clone is expanded.

v_gene: TRBV11-2
d_gene: NA
abundance: NA
j_gene: TRBJ2-3
CDR3aa: CASSSWEEIDTQYF
CDR3nt: TGTGCCAGCAGCTCGTGGGAGGAAATAGATACGCAGTATTTT

v_gene: TRBV10-3
d_gene: NA
abundance: NA
j_gene: TRBJ1-5
CDR3aa: CAISDGSPSNQPQHF
CDR3nt: TGTGCCATCAGTGACGGCTCTCCCAGCAATCAGCCCCAGCATTTT

v_gene: TRBV5-4
d_gene: NA
abundance: NA
j_gene: TRBJ2-1
CDR3aa: CASSLGSNSYNEQFF
CDR3nt: TGTGCCAGCAGCTTGGGCTCGAACTCCTACAATGAGCAGTTCTTC

v_gene: TRBV7-3
d_gene: TRBD1
abundance: NA
j_gene: TRBJ2-4
CDR3aa: CASSLSGQAEGNIQYF
CDR3nt: TGTGCCAGCAGCTTATCGGGACAGGCAGAGGGGAACATTCAGTACTTC

v_gene: TRBV14
d_gene: NA
abundance: NA
j_gene: TRBJ2-5
CDR3aa: CASRDGTSSRETQYF
CDR3nt: TGTGCCAGCAGGGACGGGACTTCAAGCCGGGAGACCCAGTACTTC

v_gene: TRBV10-2
d_gene: NA
abundance: NA
j_gene: TRBJ2-7
CDR3aa: CASSESGQGYEQYF
CDR3nt: TGCGCCAGCAGTGAGTCAGGCCAGGGATACGAGCAGTACTTC

v_gene: TRBV6-1
d_gene: NA
abundance: NA
j_gene: TRBJ1-5
CDR3aa: CASSEIVGKAGNQPQHF
CDR3nt: TGTGCCAGCAGTGAAATAGTGGGGAAGGCAGGGAATCAGCCCCAGCATTTT

v_gene: TRBV5-1
d_gene: TRBD2
abundance: NA
j_gene: TRBJ2-3
CDR3aa: CASSFGASGDLTDTQYF
CDR3nt: TGCGCCAGCAGCTTTGGGGCTAGCGGGGATCTCACAGATACGCAGTATTTT

v_gene: TRBV27
d_gene: NA
abundance: NA
j_gene: TRBJ2-2
CDR3aa: CASSLPNTGELFF
CDR3nt: TGTGCCAGCAGTTTACCTAACACCGGGGAGCTGTTTTTT

v_gene: TRBV20-1
d_gene: TRBD1
abundance: few
j_gene: TRBJ2-1
CDR3aa: CSAREDREQFF
CDR3nt: TGCAGTGCTAGAGAGGACAGGGAGCAGTTCTTC

v_gene: TRBV19
d_gene: NA
abundance: NA
j_gene: TRBJ1-5
CDR3aa: CASSLTAYSNQPQHF
CDR3nt: TGTGCCAGTAGTTTGACAGCATATAGCAATCAGCCCCAGCATTTT

v_gene: TRBV7-6
d_gene: TRBD2
abundance: NA
j_gene: TRBJ2-1
CDR3aa: CASSMTGTSGRHEQFF
CDR3nt: TGTGCCAGCAGCATGACCGGGACTAGCGGGAGACATGAGCAGTTCTTC

v_gene: TRBV13
d_gene: NA
abundance: NA
j_gene: TRBJ1-2
CDR3aa: CASSPGQVLGYTF
CDR3nt: TGTGCCAGCAGCCCTGGGCAGGTCCTTGGCTACACCTTC

v_gene: TRBV12-5
d_gene: NA
abundance: NA
j_gene: TRBJ2-7
CDR3aa: CASAPPLDRSYEQYF
CDR3nt: TGTGCTAGTGCCCCCCCGCTGGACCGATCCTACGAGCAGTACTTC

v_gene: TRBV9
d_gene: TRBD2
abundance: NA
j_gene: TRBJ2-2
CDR3aa: CASSVAGLAYTGELFF
CDR3nt: TGTGCCAGCAGCGTAGCGGGACTAGCGTACACCGGGGAGCTGTTTTTT

v_gene: TRBV10-3
d_gene: NA
abundance: NA
j_gene: TRBJ1-1
CDR3aa: CAISEGQGPGTEAFF
CDR3nt: TGTGCCATCAGTGAAGGGCAGGGGCCCGGCACTGAAGCTTTCTTT

v_gene: TRBV29-1
d_gene: NA
abundance: NA
j_gene: TRBJ1-1
CDR3aa: CSVDETESNTEAFF
CDR3nt: TGCAGCGTTGATGAGACAGAGTCGAACACTGAAGCTTTCTTT

v_gene: TRBV6-5
d_gene: NA
abundance: NA
j_gene: TRBJ2-7
CDR3aa: CASITTGAEQYF
CDR3nt: TGTGCCAGCATTACTACGGGGGCCGAGCAGTACTTC

v_gene: TRBV5-5
d_gene: NA
abundance: NA
j_gene: TRBJ1-1
CDR3aa: CASSLLWFMNTEAFF
CDR3nt: TGTGCCAGCAGCTTGTTGTGGTTTATGAACACTGAAGCTTTCTTT

v_gene: TRBV9
d_gene: NA
abundance: once
j_gene: TRBJ2-3
CDR3aa: CASSVGTSTDTQYF
CDR3nt: TGTGCCAGCAGCGTGGGGACTAGCACAGATACGCAGTATTTT

v_gene: TRBV15
d_gene: NA
abundance: NA
j_gene: TRBJ1-1
CDR3aa: CATSRDLRSPALNTEAFF
CDR3nt: TGTGCCACCAGCAGAGATTTGCGGAGCCCCGCTTTGAACACTGAAGCTTTCTTT

v_gene: TRBV13
d_gene: TRBD1
abundance: NA
j_gene: TRBJ2-7
CDR3aa: CASSPGQGINEQYF
CDR3nt: TGTGCCAGCAGCCCCGGACAGGGTATTAACGAGCAGTACTTC

v_gene: TRBV5-5
d_gene: NA
abundance: NA
j_gene: TRBJ2-7
CDR3aa: CASSPWAGYEQYF
CDR3nt: TGTGCCAGCAGCCCCTGGGCCGGCTACGAGCAGTACTTC

v_gene: TRBV6-5
d_gene: NA
abundance: NA
j_gene: TRBJ2-5
CDR3aa: CASSYLQGGQETQYF
CDR3nt: TGTGCCAGCAGTTATTTGCAGGGGGGGCAAGAGACCCAGTACTTC

v_gene: TRBV7-9
d_gene: NA
abundance: NA
j_gene: TRBJ1-1
CDR3aa: CASSLPQEAEAFF
CDR3nt: TGTGCCAGCAGCTTGCCGCAGGAGGCTGAAGCTTTCTTT

v_gene: TRBV7-9
d_gene: NA
abundance: NA
j_gene: TRBJ1-3
CDR3aa: CASGGVSGNTIYF
CDR3nt: TGTGCTAGTGGGGGGGTTTCTGGAAACACCATATATTTT

v_gene: TRBV4-1
d_gene: NA
abundance: once
j_gene: TRBJ2-1
CDR3aa: CASSYGPTIYNEQFF
CDR3nt: TGCGCCAGCAGCTATGGACCCACCATCTACAATGAGCAGTTCTTC

v_gene: TRBV9
d_gene: NA
abundance: NA
j_gene: TRBJ2-1
CDR3aa: CASSVAEFSEQFF
CDR3nt: TGTGCCAGCAGCGTAGCGGAGTTTAGTGAGCAGTTCTTC

v_gene: TRBV10-3
d_gene: NA
abundance: NA
j_gene: TRBJ1-4
CDR3aa: CAISESLGLNEKLFF
CDR3nt: TGTGCCATCAGTGAGAGTCTGGGGTTAAATGAAAAACTGTTTTTT

v_gene: TRBV28
d_gene: NA
abundance: NA
j_gene: TRBJ2-3
CDR3aa: CASSSGQILTFTDTQYF
CDR3nt: TGTGCCAGCTCCTCTGGACAGATCCTTACCTTCACAGATACGCAGTATTTT

v_gene: TRBV5-1
d_gene: NA
abundance: NA
j_gene: TRBJ1-1
CDR3aa: CASSLEPGGAEAFF
CDR3nt: TGCGCCAGCAGCTTGGAACCGGGTGGAGCTGAAGCTTTCTTT

v_gene: TRBV7-8
d_gene: TRBD1
abundance: NA
j_gene: TRBJ2-2
CDR3aa: CASSPWDRVSHTGGLFF
CDR3nt: TGTGCCAGCAGCCCATGGGACAGGGTGTCGCACACCGGGGGGCTGTTTTTT

v_gene: TRBV11-2
d_gene: NA
abundance: NA
j_gene: TRBJ2-7
CDR3aa: CASSLVGTNYEQYF
CDR3nt: TGTGCCAGCAGCTTAGTTGGGACCAACTACGAGCAGTACTTC

v_gene: TRBV7-9
d_gene: NA
abundance: NA
j_gene: TRBJ1-1
CDR3aa: CASSLAAENTEAFF
CDR3nt: TGTGCCAGCAGCTTAGCGGCAGAGAACACTGAAGCTTTCTTT

v_gene: TRBV4-2
d_gene: NA
abundance: NA
j_gene: TRBJ2-3
CDR3aa: CASSQVEGEYTDTQYF
CDR3nt: TGTGCCAGCAGCCAAGTCGAGGGGGAGTACACAGATACGCAGTATTTT

v_gene: TRBV19
d_gene: NA
abundance: NA
j_gene: TRBJ2-1
CDR3aa: CASSLLEGNNEQFF
CDR3nt: TGTGCCAGTAGTCTGCTTGAGGGAAACAATGAGCAGTTCTTC

v_gene: TRBV5-1
d_gene: TRBD1
abundance: NA
j_gene: TRBJ1-1
CDR3aa: CASSDPGGVNTEAFF
CDR3nt: TGCGCCAGCAGCGACCCAGGGGGAGTGAACACTGAAGCTTTCTTT

v_gene: TRBV5-1
d_gene: TRBD2
abundance: NA
j_gene: TRBJ2-7
CDR3aa: CASSSGLAIWEQYF
CDR3nt: TGCGCCAGCAGCTCGGGACTAGCGATTTGGGAGCAGTACTTC

v_gene: TRBV7-9
d_gene: NA
abundance: NA
j_gene: TRBJ2-5
CDR3aa: CASSPQYFRETQYF
CDR3nt: TGTGCCAGCAGCCCCCAGTATTTTCGAGAGACCCAGTACTTC

v_gene: TRBV5-1
d_gene: TRBD2
abundance: NA
j_gene: TRBJ2-3
CDR3aa: CASSLGWESGSDTQYF
CDR3nt: TGCGCCAGCAGCTTGGGATGGGAAAGCGGGAGTGATACGCAGTATTTT

v_gene: TRBV6-6
d_gene: NA
abundance: NA
j_gene: TRBJ2-7
CDR3aa: CASQYAHEQYF
CDR3nt: TGTGCCAGCCAGTATGCACACGAGCAGTACTTC

v_gene: TRBV6-5
d_gene: TRBD1
abundance: NA
j_gene: TRBJ1-1
CDR3aa: CASSPDRANTEAFF
CDR3nt: TGTGCCAGCAGTCCGGACAGGGCGAACACTGAAGCTTTCTTT

v_gene: TRBV6-1
d_gene: TRBD2
abundance: NA
j_gene: TRBJ2-1
CDR3aa: CASSELQTSGYNEQFF
CDR3nt: TGTGCCAGCAGTGAGCTTCAGACTAGCGGTTACAATGAGCAGTTCTTC

v_gene: TRBV19
d_gene: TRBD1
abundance: NA
j_gene: TRBJ2-1
CDR3aa: CASSTGQGLSNEQFF
CDR3nt: TGTGCCAGTAGTACGGGACAGGGGCTATCCAATGAGCAGTTCTTC